This T cell receptor (beta chain) is from a study of identical twins. In regard to this clonotype: Its antigen remains unidentified.

General study results and limits: With beta out-of-frame sequences, excess sharing by twins was weaker.

The CDR3 runs to 12 residues. Germline V gene data show CDR1 as DFQATT and CDR2 as SNEGSKA (reference sequence). The authors used template switching to add a universal primer site and gave cDNA unique molecular identifiers. TCRdb processed the 5' RACE reads anew with MiXCR; each CDR3 protein has one entry. The sample carries 1.5 million to 2 million distinct CDR3 sequences, less than 35% recorded once. All donors comprised healthy Caucasians. This chain connects TRBV20-1 to TRBJ2-4, with D unresolved. TRBJ2-5 matches the DNA end more closely, so the J call is doubtful. The source is a newborn girl in good health. Material: cord blood. CDR3 sequence (DNA): TGCAGTGCCAGAATAAAGAAAGAGACCCAGTACTTC. This translates into CSARIKKETQYF.